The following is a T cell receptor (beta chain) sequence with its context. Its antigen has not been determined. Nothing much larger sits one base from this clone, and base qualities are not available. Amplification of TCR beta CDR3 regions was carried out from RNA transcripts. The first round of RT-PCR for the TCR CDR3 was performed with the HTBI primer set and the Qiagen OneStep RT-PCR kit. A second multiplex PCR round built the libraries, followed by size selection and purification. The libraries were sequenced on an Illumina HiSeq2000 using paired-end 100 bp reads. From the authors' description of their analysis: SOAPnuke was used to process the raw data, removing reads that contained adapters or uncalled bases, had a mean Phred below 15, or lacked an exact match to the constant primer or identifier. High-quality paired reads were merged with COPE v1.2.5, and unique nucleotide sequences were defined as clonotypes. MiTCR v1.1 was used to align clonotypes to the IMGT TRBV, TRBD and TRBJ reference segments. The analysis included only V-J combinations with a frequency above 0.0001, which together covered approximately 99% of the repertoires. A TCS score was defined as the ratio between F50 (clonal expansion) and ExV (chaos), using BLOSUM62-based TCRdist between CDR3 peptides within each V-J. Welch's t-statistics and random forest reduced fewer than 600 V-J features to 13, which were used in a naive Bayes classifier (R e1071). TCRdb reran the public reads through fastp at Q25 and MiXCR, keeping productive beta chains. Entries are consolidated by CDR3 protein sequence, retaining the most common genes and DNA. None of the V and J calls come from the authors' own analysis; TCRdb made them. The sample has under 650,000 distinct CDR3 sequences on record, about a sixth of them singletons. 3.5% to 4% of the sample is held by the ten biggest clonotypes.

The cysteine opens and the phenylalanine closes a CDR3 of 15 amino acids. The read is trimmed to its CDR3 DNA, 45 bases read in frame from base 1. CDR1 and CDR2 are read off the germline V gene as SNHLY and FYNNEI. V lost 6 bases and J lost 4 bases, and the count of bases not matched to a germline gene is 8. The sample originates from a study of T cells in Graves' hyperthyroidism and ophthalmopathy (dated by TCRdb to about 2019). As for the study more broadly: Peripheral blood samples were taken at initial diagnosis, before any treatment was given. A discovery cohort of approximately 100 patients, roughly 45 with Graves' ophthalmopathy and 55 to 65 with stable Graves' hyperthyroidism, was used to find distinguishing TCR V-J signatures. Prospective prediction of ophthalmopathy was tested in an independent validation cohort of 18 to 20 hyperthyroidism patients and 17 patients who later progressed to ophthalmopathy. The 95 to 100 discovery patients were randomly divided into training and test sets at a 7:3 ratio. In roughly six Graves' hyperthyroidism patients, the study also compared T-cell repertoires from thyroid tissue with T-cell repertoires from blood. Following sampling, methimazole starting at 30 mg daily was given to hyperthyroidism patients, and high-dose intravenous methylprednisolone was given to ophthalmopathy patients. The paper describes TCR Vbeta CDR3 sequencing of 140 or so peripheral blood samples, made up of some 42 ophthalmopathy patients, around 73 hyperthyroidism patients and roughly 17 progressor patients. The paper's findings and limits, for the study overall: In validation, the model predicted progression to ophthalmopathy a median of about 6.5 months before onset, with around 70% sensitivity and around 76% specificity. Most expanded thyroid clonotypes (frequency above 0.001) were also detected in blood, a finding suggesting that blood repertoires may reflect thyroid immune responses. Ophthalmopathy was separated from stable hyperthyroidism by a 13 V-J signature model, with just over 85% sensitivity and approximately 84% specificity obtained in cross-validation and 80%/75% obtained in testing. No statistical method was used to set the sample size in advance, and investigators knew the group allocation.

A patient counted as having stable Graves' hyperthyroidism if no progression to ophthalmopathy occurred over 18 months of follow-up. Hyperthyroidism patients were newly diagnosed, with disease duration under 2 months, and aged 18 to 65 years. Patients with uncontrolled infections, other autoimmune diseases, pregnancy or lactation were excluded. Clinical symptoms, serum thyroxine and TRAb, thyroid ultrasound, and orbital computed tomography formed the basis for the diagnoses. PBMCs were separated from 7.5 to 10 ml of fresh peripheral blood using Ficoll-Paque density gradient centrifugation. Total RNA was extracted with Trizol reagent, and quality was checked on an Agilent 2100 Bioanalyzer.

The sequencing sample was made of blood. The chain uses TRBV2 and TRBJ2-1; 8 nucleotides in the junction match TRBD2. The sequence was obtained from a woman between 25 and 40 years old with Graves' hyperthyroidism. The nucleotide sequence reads TGTGCCAGCAGCCCGGAAACTAGCGGTTACAATGAGCAGTTCTTC. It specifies CASSPETSGYNEQFF.